This is a list of T cell receptor beta chains from one sample in a study of blood T cells in healthy people across ages. TCRdb used MiXCR to reprocess the 5' RACE reads, holding one entry per CDR3 protein. The sample consists of roughly 730,000 distinct CDR3 sequences, roughly three fifths of them appearing once. Sequencing input: blood. Source of these receptors: a middle-aged man in good health. Both conserved end residues are part of each CDR3. Fields, in order: CDR3 protein, CDR3 DNA, J gene, D gene, clone size, V gene. The D gene is left open where the match is weak. Clone size, where shown, is once, few, many, or a class for clones that have expanded.

CASSLVQADQPQHF	TGTGCCAGCAGCTTAGTCCAGGCGGATCAGCCCCAGCATTTT	TRBJ1-5	NA	once	TRBV11-2
CASSYQGLNEQFF	TGTGCCAGCAGTTACCAGGGTCTGAATGAGCAGTTCTTC	TRBJ2-1	NA	NA	TRBV6-5
CASSSITASTDTQYF	TGTGCCAGCAGCAGCATCACAGCCTCCACAGATACGCAGTATTTT	TRBJ2-3	NA	few	TRBV9
CASTRGSTYEQYF	TGTGCCAGCACCCGAGGGAGCACCTACGAGCAGTACTTC	TRBJ2-7	NA	NA	TRBV12-3/TRBV12-4
CASSLGRESDTQYF	TGTGCCAGCAGTTTGGGACGGGAGTCAGATACGCAGTATTTT	TRBJ2-3	NA	NA	TRBV12-3/TRBV12-4
CATSGTGGTDTQYF	TGTGCCACCAGCGGCACAGGGGGCACAGATACGCAGTATTTT	TRBJ2-3	TRBD1	NA	TRBV15
CASSAGTASYEQYF	TGTGCCAGCAGTGCCGGGACAGCCTCCTACGAGCAGTACTTC	TRBJ2-7	TRBD1	many	TRBV25-1
CVVQREFGEQFF	TGTGTTGTCCAGCGGGAGTTCGGTGAGCAGTTCTTC	TRBJ2-1	TRBD2	NA	TRBV28
CAISESVWGTQYF	TGTGCCATCAGTGAGTCAGTGTGGGGTACGCAGTATTTT	TRBJ2-3	NA	few	TRBV10-3
CASSLGPLGQGNYEQYF	TGTGCCAGCAGCTTAGGGCCCCTGGGACAGGGGAACTATGAGCAGTACTTC	TRBJ2-7	TRBD1	NA	TRBV7-2
CASSLGFSGQQETQYF	TGCGCCAGCAGCTTGGGTTTCTCGGGCCAACAAGAGACCCAGTACTTC	TRBJ2-5	NA	NA	TRBV5-1
CASSFTGDSYNEQFF	TGTGCCAGCAGCTTTACTGGGGATTCCTACAATGAGCAGTTCTTC	TRBJ2-1	NA	few	TRBV7-2